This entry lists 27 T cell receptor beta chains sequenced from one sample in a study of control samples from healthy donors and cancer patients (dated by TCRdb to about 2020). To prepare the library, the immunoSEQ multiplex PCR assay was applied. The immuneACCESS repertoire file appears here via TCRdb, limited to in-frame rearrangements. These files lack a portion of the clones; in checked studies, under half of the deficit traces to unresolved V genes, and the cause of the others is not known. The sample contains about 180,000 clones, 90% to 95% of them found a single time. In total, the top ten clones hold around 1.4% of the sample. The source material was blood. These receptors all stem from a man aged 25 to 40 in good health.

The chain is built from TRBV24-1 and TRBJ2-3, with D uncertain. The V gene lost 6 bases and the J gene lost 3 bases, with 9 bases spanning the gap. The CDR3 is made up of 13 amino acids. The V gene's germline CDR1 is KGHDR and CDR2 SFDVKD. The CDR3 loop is CATSSLWTDTQYF. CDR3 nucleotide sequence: TGTGCCACCAGTAGCTTGTGGACAGATACGCAGTATTTT.

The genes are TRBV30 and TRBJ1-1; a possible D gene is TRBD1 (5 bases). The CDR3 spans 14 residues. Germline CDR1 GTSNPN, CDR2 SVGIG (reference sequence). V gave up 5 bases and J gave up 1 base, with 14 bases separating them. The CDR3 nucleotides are TGTGCCTGGGGAGTCGTCAGGGCGAACACTGAAGCTTTCTTT. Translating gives CAWGVVRANTEAFF.

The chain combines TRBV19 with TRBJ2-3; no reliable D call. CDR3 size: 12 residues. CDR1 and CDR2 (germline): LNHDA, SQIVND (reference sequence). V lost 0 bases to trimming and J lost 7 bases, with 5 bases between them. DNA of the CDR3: TGTGCCAGTAGTATAGATTCTTATACGCAGTATTTT. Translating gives CASSIDSYTQYF.

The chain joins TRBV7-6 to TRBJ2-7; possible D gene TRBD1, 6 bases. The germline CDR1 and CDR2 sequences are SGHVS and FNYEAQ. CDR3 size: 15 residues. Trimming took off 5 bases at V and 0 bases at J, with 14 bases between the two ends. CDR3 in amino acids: CASSDNPGHSYEQYF. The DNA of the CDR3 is TGTGCCAGCAGCGATAATCCGGGACACTCCTACGAGCAGTACTTC.

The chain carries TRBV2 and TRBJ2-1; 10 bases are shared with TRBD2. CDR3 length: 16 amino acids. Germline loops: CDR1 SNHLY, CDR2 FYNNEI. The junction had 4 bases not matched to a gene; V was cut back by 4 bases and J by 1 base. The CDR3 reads CASSATSGDSYNEQFF. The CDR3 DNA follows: TGTGCCAGCAGTGCCACTAGCGGGGATTCCTACAATGAGCAGTTCTTC.

Here the CDR3 DNA reads TGTGCCAGCAGCAGGTCCGGGTCTCAGGGTCAGCCCCAGCATTTT. This translates into CASSRSGSQGQPQHF. The V call is TRBV7-8, the J call TRBJ1-5; D is perhaps TRBD1 (5 bases). CDR3 length: 15 amino acids. Trimming removed 5 bases from V and 6 bases from J, with 17 bases in between. CDR1 SGHVS and CDR2 FQNEAQ come from the germline V gene.

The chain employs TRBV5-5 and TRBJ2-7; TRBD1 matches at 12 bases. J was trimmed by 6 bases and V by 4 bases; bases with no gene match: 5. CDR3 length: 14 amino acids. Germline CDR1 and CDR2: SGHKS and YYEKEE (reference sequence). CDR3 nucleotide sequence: TGTGCCAGCAGCCAGGGACAGGGGGCGGTCGAGCAGTACTTC. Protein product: CASSQGQGAVEQYF.

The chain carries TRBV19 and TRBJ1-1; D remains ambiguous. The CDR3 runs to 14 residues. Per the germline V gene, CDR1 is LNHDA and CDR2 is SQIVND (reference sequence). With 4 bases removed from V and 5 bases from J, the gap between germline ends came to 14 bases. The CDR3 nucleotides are TGTGCCAGTAGTAGCGGACTCGGAGGGACTGAAGCTTTCTTT. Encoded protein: CASSSGLGGTEAFF.

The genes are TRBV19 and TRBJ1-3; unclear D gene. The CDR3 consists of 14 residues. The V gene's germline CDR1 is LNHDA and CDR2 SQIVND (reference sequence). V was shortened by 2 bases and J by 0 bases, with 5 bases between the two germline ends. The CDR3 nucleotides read TGTGCCAGTAGTATAAGATCCTCTGGAAACACCATATATTTT. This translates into CASSIRSSGNTIYF.

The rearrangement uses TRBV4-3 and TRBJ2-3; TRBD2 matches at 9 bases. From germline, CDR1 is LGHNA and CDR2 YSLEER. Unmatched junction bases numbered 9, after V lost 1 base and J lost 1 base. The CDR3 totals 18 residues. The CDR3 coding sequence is TGCGCCAGCAGCCAAGCGGCCCCTAGCGGGGTAGGCACAGATACGCAGTATTTT. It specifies CASSQAAPSGVGTDTQYF.

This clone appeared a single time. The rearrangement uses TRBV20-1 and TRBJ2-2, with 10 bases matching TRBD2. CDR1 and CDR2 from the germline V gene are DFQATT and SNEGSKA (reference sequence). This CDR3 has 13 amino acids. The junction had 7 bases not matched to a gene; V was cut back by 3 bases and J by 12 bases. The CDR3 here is CSASWLAGAQLFF. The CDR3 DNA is TGCAGTGCTAGTTGGCTAGCGGGAGCCCAGCTGTTTTTT.

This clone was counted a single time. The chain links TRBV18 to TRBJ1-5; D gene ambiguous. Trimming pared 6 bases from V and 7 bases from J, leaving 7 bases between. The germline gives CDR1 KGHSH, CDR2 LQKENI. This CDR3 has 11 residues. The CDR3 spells CASSPVQPQHF. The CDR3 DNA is TGTGCCAGCTCGCCCGTCCAGCCCCAGCATTTT. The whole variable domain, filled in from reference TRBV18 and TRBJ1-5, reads NAGVMQNPRHLVRRRGQEARLRCSPMKGHSHVYWYRQLPEEGLKFMVYLQKENIIDESGMPKERFSAEFPKEGPSILRIQQVVRGDSAAYFCASSPVQPQHFGDGTRLSIL.

CDR3 in amino acids: CASSPPKGYEQYF. The CDR3 DNA reads as TGTGCCAGCTCACCACCGAAGGGGTACGAGCAGTACTTC. The V gene is TRBV18, the J gene TRBJ2-7, with TRBD1 as a possible D gene (5 bases). Trimming pared 0 bases from V and 4 bases from J, leaving 7 bases between. Germline V CDR1 and CDR2: KGHSH, LQKENI. This CDR3 has 13 amino acids. Filled out from reference TRBV18 and TRBJ2-7, the complete variable domain reads NAGVMQNPRHLVRRRGQEARLRCSPMKGHSHVYWYRQLPEEGLKFMVYLQKENIIDESGMPKERFSAEFPKEGPSILRIQQVVRGDSAAYFCASSPPKGYEQYFGPGTRLTVT.

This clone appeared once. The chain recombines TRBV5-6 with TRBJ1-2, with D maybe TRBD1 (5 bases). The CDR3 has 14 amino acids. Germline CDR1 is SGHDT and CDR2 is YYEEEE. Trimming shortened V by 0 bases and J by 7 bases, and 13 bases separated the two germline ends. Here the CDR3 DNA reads TGTGCCAGCAGCTTGGTTGTGGGGGAATCTGGCTACACCTTC. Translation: CASSLVVGESGYTF.

The CDR3, as DNA: TGTGCCAGCAGCTCCAGGGATAATTCACCCCTCCACTTT. Translated: CASSSRDNSPLHF. The chain carries TRBV11-2 and TRBJ1-6; D is perhaps TRBD1 (5 bases). Germline V lookup: CDR1 SGHAT, CDR2 FQNNGV. This CDR3 has 13 amino acids. Trimming cost V 4 bases and J 5 bases, with 6 bases left between them.

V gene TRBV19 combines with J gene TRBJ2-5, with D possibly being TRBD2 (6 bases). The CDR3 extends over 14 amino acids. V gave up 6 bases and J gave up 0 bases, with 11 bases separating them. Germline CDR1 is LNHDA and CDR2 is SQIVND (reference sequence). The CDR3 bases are TGTGCCAGTAGATCGGGACTGCACCAAGAGACCCAGTACTTC. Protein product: CASRSGLHQETQYF.

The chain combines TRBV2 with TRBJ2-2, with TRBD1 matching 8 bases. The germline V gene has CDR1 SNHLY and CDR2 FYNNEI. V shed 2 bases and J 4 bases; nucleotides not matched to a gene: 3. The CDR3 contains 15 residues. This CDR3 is CASSELGQGTGELFF. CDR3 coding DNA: TGTGCCAGCAGTGAACTCGGACAGGGCACCGGGGAGCTGTTTTTT.

CDR3 region: CASSVQAGDEQFF. The CDR3 DNA sequence: TGTGCCAGCAGCGTACAAGCGGGTGATGAGCAGTTCTTC. This rearrangement joins TRBV9 to TRBJ2-1; tentative D call: TRBD2 (6 bases). Trimming removed 1 base from V and 8 bases from J, with 10 bases in between. This CDR3 contains 13 residues. Germline V gene sequence: CDR1 SGDLS, CDR2 YYNGEE. Full variable domain (missing parts from reference TRBV9 and TRBJ2-1): DSGVTQTPKHLITATGQRVTLRCSPRSGDLSVYWYQQSLDQGLQFLIQYYNGEERAKGNILERFSAQQFPDLHSELNLSSLELGDSALYFCASSVQAGDEQFFGPGTRLTVL.

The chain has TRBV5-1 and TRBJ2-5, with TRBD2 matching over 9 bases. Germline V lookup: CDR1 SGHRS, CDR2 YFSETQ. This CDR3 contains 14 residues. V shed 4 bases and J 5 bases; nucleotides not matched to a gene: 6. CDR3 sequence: CASSVTSGGETQYF. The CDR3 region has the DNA TGCGCCAGCAGCGTGACTAGCGGCGGGGAGACCCAGTACTTC.

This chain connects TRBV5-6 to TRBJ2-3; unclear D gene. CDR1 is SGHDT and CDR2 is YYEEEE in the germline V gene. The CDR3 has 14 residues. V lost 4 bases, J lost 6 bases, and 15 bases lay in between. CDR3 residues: CASSPPGFPDTQYF. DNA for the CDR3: TGTGCCAGCAGCCCCCCGGGCTTTCCGGATACGCAGTATTTT.

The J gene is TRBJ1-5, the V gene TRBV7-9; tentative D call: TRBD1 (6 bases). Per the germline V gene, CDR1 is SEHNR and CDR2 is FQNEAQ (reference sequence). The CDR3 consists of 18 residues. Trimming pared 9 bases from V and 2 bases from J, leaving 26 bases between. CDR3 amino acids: CASSHGGPSGFGNQPQHF. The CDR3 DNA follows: TGTGCCAGTAGCCACGGGGGCCCCTCGGGTTTCGGCAATCAGCCCCAGCATTTT.

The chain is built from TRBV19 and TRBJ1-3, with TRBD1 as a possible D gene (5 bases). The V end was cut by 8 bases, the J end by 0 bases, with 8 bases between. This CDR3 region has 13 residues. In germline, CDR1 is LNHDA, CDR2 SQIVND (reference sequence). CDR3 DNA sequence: TGTGCCAGTCGACAGAGCTCTGGAAACACCATATATTTT. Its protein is CASRQSSGNTIYF.

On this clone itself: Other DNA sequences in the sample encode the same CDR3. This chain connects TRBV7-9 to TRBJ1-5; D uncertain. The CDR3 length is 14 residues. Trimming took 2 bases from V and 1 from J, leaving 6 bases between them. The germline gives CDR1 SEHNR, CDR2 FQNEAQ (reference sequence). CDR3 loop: CASSLTGSNQPQHF. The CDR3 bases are TGTGCCAGCAGCTTAACCGGGAGCAATCAGCCCCAGCATTTT.

In DNA, the CDR3 is TGTGCCAGCCGAGGGGGGGGGCCGAATAATTCACCCCTCCACTTT. It codes for CASRGGGPNNSPLHF. The rearrangement links TRBV2 to TRBJ1-6; weak D call: TRBD1 (6 bases). Trimming pared 8 bases from V and 5 bases from J, leaving 16 bases between. The CDR3 consists of 15 residues. Germline CDR1 is SNHLY and CDR2 is FYNNEI.

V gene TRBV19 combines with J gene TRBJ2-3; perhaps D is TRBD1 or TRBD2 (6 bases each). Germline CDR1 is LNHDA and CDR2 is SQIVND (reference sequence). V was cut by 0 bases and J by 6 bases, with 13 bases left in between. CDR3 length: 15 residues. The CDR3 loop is CASSIDEEGVDTQYF. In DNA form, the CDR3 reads TGTGCCAGTAGTATAGATGAGGAGGGGGTGGATACGCAGTATTTT.

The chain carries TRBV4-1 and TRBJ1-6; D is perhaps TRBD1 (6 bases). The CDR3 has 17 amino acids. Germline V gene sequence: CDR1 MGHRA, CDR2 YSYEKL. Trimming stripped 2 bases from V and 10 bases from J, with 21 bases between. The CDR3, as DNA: TGCGCCAGCAGCCAACTCCGGGGGGCGCTGAGTATGTCACCCCTCCACTTT. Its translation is CASSQLRGALSMSPLHF.

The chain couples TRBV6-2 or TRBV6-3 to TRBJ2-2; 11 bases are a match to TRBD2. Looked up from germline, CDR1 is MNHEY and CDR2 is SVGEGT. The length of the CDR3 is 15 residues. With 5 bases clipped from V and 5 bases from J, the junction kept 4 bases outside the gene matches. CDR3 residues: CASSPGLAVTGELFF. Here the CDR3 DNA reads TGTGCCAGCAGTCCGGGACTAGCGGTAACCGGGGAGCTGTTTTTT.